This T cell receptor beta chain was sequenced in a study of graft-versus-host responses after intestinal transplantation (dated by TCRdb to about 2021). About the full investigation: The transplants that recipients got were multivisceral, liver-intestinal, or isolated intestinal. Every recipient was given anti-thymocyte globulin induction, then maintenance tacrolimus and steroids for about three years. Graft-versus-host and host-versus-graft alloreactive T cell clones were tracked in the graft, circulation and bone marrow after intestinal transplantation using bulk TCR-beta CDR3 sequencing. To identify alloreactive clones, pre-transplant mixed lymphocyte reaction products were sequenced and then compared with unstimulated pre-transplant donor and recipient T cells. A cohort of 24 intestinal transplant recipients, including one retransplant, was enrolled, and 3 patients lacking pretransplant specimens were excluded. Donor T cell macrochimerism was defined as a peak of at least 4% donor T cells among recipient peripheral blood mononuclear cells. Rather than going through the commercial service, samples from a few later patients were sequenced in-house on an Illumina MiSeq and processed with MiXCR. The paper's findings and limits, for the study overall: In patients with donor T cell macrochimerism, the allografts had high GvH to HvG T cell clonal ratios. GvH clones were detected in recipient bone marrow, and some of these GvH clones were observed earlier in ileal mucosa or blood, consistent with an intestinal mucosal origin. Conclusions were limited by the relatively low number and heterogeneity of intestinal transplant patients. Early after transplant, declines in HvG clones were associated with peak levels of circulating GvH clones.

About this clone: The specificity of this receptor is unknown. Base quality data are lacking; no much larger clone is found one base away.

The method behind the library was the immunoSEQ multiplex PCR assay. For most patients, genomic DNA was isolated using the Qiagen DNeasy Blood and Tissue Kit and was shipped frozen to Adaptive Biotechnologies for TCR sequencing. Adaptive Biotechnologies carried out high-throughput TCR-beta CDR3 sequencing of genomic DNA for most patients. The original methods were these. Adaptive's ImmunoSEQ software supplied the TCR sequencing data for 15 to 20 patients, while MiXCR and VDJtools were used to process a few other patients. To correct CD4 versus CD8 sorting errors, sequences present in both subsets at a frequency ratio below 5:1 were removed. CDR3 nucleotide sequences shared between donor and recipient were removed because their origin could not be assigned. To count as alloreactive, a clone needed at least 2-fold expansion over unstimulated cells and a minimum CFSE-low frequency of 0.002% (template counts) or 0.001% (read counts). Clones detected in sequenced pre-transplant spleen, lymph node, or MLR CFSE-low populations of the donor or recipient were defined as mappable. The cumulative frequency of alloreactive clones was calculated as a percentage of all sequences, weighted by copy number. TCRdb took over this immuneACCESS table, retaining in-frame rearrangements with V and J assigned. Such tables are incomplete; in checked studies, under half of the missing clones stem from an unresolved V gene, and the remainder is unexplained. The V and J calls and clone size come from that table; D and trimming were worked out from the DNA. For this sample the table gives tens of thousands of clones, of which roughly 88% were detected only once. The top ten hold approximately 0.11% of the sample.

The time point label on this specimen signifies: cells obtained before transplantation from donor or recipient. CD3+CD4+ and CD3+CD8+ populations were FACS-sorted from unstimulated pre-transplant donor and recipient cells taken from spleen or lymph nodes. A distance of 10 bases separates the germline ends of V and J, which lose 6 bases and 5 bases respectively. Spanning cysteine to phenylalanine, the CDR3 consists of 12 amino acids. Only the CDR3 region is kept as DNA, spanning 36 bases read in frame from base 1. The germline V gene (reference sequence) gives CDR1 as MNHNY and CDR2 as SVGAGI. This receptor was taken from a human donor who received an intestinal transplant. This specimen was unstimulated CD4+ T cells sorted from spleen or lymph node cells, taken before intestinal transplant. The chain joins TRBV6-6 to TRBJ2-5; TRBD2 might be the D gene, on 5 matching bases. The DNA is TGTGCCAGCAGCATGGGCGGGGAGACCCAGTACTTC. This translates into CASSMGGETQYF.